This T cell receptor beta chain was sequenced in a study of cytomegalovirus exposure and HLA in healthy donors. Whole-study findings and limits: Follow-up analysis found HLA locus-dependent TCR association rates, highest for DRB1 and lowest for HLA-C. Most likely, a cluster of highly shared sequence variants arose as a sequencing artifact. Per published reports, the classifier diagnosed cytomegalovirus status with high specificity and sensitivity.

Donors counted as nominally healthy when sampled, yet unrecorded immune exposures were likely. Turning to this clone: Its antigen is as yet unknown.

Amplification used 60 Vbeta primers and 13 Jbeta primers. Generated by immunoSEQ multiplex PCR, the TCRdb table keeps only in-frame clones and is missing some. The table includes 150,000 to 200,000 clones, 70% to 80% detected once. Source material: PBMCs. This sequence originates from a man aged 18 to 35 in good health and CMV-seropositive.

The CDR3 loop reads CASSLDRDSPRATQYF. Here the CDR3 DNA reads TGTGCCAGCAGCCTAGACAGGGATTCCCCCCGCGCTACGCAGTATTTT. This chain uses TRBV9 with TRBJ2-3, with TRBD1 matching over 7 bases. CDR1 is SGDLS, CDR2 YYNGEE, per germline. The CDR3 covers 16 residues. V dropped 4 bases and J dropped 8; count of bases not matched to a gene: 16. The variable domain in full, completed from reference TRBV9 and TRBJ2-3, reads DSGVTQTPKHLITATGQRVTLRCSPRSGDLSVYWYQQSLDQGLQFLIQYYNGEERAKGNILERFSAQQFPDLHSELNLSSLELGDSALYFCASSLDRDSPRATQYFGPGTRLTVL.